Presented here are 27 T cell receptor beta chains from one specimen sequenced in a study of shared clonotypes between healthy human individuals. Libraries were prepared by immunoSEQ multiplex PCR; TCRdb keeps only in-frame clonotypes and omits some of them. This repertoire shows 2 million to 3 million clones, 93% found once; its top ten account for 0.36%. Sequencing was done on a sample of naive CD4+ T cells from PBMCs. Subset indicated: CD45RA+ positively selected. The receptors shown here come from a man aged 18-30 years in good health. Some clones in this sample may be carry-over from other donors' samples.

V and J are TRBV2 and TRBJ2-7; 7 bases align to TRBD1. V trimming: 1 base; J trimming: 7 bases; junction bases outside the gene matches: 7. This CDR3 is 14 amino acids long. Germline CDR1 reads SNHLY; CDR2 reads FYNNEI. This CDR3 reads CASSEGGGSGEQYF. The CDR3 region has the DNA TGTGCCAGCAGTGAAGGAGGGGGCTCCGGGGAGCAGTACTTC. Full variable domain (rest looked up from reference TRBV2 and TRBJ2-7): EPEVTQTPSHQVTQMGQEVILRCVPISNHLYFYWYRQILGQKVEFLVSFYNNEISEKSEIFDDQFSVERPDGSNFTLKIRSTKLEDSAMYFCASSEGGGSGEQYFGPGTRLTVT.

The CDR3: CASSDRGIGNTIYF. CDR3 sequence (DNA): TGTGCCAGCAGTGATCGCGGGATTGGAAACACCATATATTTT. This rearrangement joins TRBV2 to TRBJ1-3, with unresolved D. The V end was cut by 3 bases, the J end by 3 bases, with 9 bases between. In germline, CDR1 is SNHLY, CDR2 FYNNEI. The CDR3 is 14 amino acids. The whole variable domain, remainder taken from reference TRBV2 and TRBJ1-3, is EPEVTQTPSHQVTQMGQEVILRCVPISNHLYFYWYRQILGQKVEFLVSFYNNEISEKSEIFDDQFSVERPDGSNFTLKIRSTKLEDSAMYFCASSDRGIGNTIYFGEGSWLTVV.

The chain combines TRBV7-9 with TRBJ1-1, with D perhaps matching TRBD1 (6 bases). Deletions cut 5 bases from V and 1 base from J, with 20 bases between. This CDR3 spans 17 amino acids. Germline lookup yields CDR1 SEHNR and CDR2 FQNEAQ (reference sequence). The CDR3 sequence is CASSLPQVGGSNTEAFF. In nucleotides, the CDR3 is TGTGCCAGCAGCCTACCCCAGGTGGGGGGCTCGAACACTGAAGCTTTCTTT.

This rearrangement joins TRBV5-1 to TRBJ2-7, with 12 bases fitting TRBD2. V gave up 4 bases and J gave up 5 bases; unmatched junction bases: 4. Looked up from germline, CDR1 is SGHRS and CDR2 is YFSETQ. CDR3 length: 14 amino acids. The CDR3 region has the DNA TGCGCCAGCAGCCCGACTAGCGGGAGCAACGAGCAGTACTTC. It codes for CASSPTSGSNEQYF.

The V and J genes are TRBV28 and TRBJ1-5; TRBD1 matches at 7 bases. The CDR3 covers 15 residues. Germline loops: CDR1 MDHEN, CDR2 SYDVKM. V dropped 3 bases and J dropped 5; count of bases not matched to a gene: 7. The CDR3 DNA reads TGTGCCAGCAGTTTGACGGGACAGTACGATCAGCCCCAGCATTTT. Its protein product is CASSLTGQYDQPQHF.

This chain links TRBV6-1 with TRBJ2-5; D is perhaps TRBD1 (5 bases). The CDR3 runs to 13 residues. Looked up from germline, CDR1 is MNHNS and CDR2 is SASEGT. Trimming cost V 9 bases and J 2 bases, with 13 bases left between them. The chain's CDR3 is CARTRTTQETQYF. DNA for the CDR3: TGTGCCAGGACTCGGACAACTCAAGAGACCCAGTACTTC.

This clone was observed a few times. This CDR3 is also generated by other DNA sequences in the sample. The chain is built from TRBV10-3 and TRBJ2-7, with D unclear. The germline V gene encodes CDR1 ENHRY and CDR2 SYGVKD. This CDR3 comprises 12 residues. V lost 4 bases to trimming and J lost 0 bases, with 4 bases between them. The CDR3 here is CAISGSSYEQYF. In DNA form, the CDR3 reads TGTGCCATCAGTGGGAGCTCCTACGAGCAGTACTTC.

The CDR3 DNA reads TGCAGCGTTAAACTCGCCGCAGATACGCAGTATTTT. Protein product: CSVKLAADTQYF. The chain links TRBV29-1 to TRBJ2-3, with D uncertain. The CDR3 sequence is 12 residues long. Germline V CDR1 and CDR2: SQVTM, ANQGSEA. V lost 5 bases to trimming and J lost 4 bases, with 10 bases between them.

The chain links TRBV6-6 to TRBJ1-4; 9 nucleotides align to TRBD1. V was pared by 5 bases and J by 8 bases, with 9 bases of the junction left unmatched. The V gene's germline CDR1 is MNHNY and CDR2 SVGAGI (reference sequence). The CDR3 is made up of 15 amino acids. The CDR3 sequence is CASSSWTGVKEKLFF. In DNA, the CDR3 is TGTGCCAGCAGTAGCTGGACAGGGGTGAAGGAAAAACTGTTTTTT.

The chain links TRBV6-6 to TRBJ1-4; 8 bases agree with TRBD1. V was clipped by 6 bases and J by 7 bases; unmatched bases: 10. The CDR3 is 15 residues long. Germline CDR1 is MNHNY and CDR2 is SVGAGI (reference sequence). The chain's CDR3 is CASRRQGAGSEKLFF. CDR3 DNA sequence: TGTGCCAGCAGACGGCAGGGGGCCGGTAGTGAAAAACTGTTTTTT.

In the case of this clone: This same CDR3 is encoded by further DNA sequences in the sample. The chain combines TRBV2 with TRBJ1-1; D might be TRBD1 (6 bases). The V end lost 4 bases, the J end lost 3 bases, and 9 bases lay between the germline ends. This CDR3 region has 13 residues. CDR1 and CDR2 from the germline V gene are SNHLY and FYNNEI. The CDR3 reads CASSARGDTEAFF. CDR3 coding DNA: TGTGCCAGCAGTGCTAGGGGGGACACTGAAGCTTTCTTT.

The chain employs TRBV7-2 and TRBJ2-1; TRBD2 matches 13 bases. The J segment lost 3 bases and the V segment lost 3 bases, leaving 2 bases of the junction unmatched. The germline gives CDR1 SGHTA, CDR2 FQGNSA. The CDR3 contains 16 residues. CDR3: CASSFGLAGVYNEQFF. The DNA for the CDR3 is TGTGCCAGCAGCTTCGGACTAGCGGGAGTCTACAATGAGCAGTTCTTC.

Note on this clone: The sample carries other DNA sequences with the same CDR3. CDR3: CASSSGSSYEQYF. CDR3 DNA sequence: TGTGCCAGCAGTTCCGGCTCTTCCTACGAGCAGTACTTC. This chain uses TRBV28 with TRBJ2-7; D is unclear. V was trimmed by 4 bases and J by 1 base, leaving 8 bases between them. Germline lookup yields CDR1 MDHEN and CDR2 SYDVKM. The CDR3 runs 13 residues.

The chain is built from TRBV30 and TRBJ2-2, with 9 bases lining up with TRBD2. Trimming removed 7 bases from V and 4 bases from J; junction bases left unmatched: 7. Germline CDR1 is GTSNPN and CDR2 is SVGIG (reference sequence). The CDR3 has 14 residues. The CDR3 nucleotides read TGTGCCTTTAGCGGGAGTTTTGGCACCGGGGAGCTGTTTTTT. Residues: CAFSGSFGTGELFF.

The chain joins TRBV9 to TRBJ2-1, with 10 bases that match TRBD1. The CDR3 spans 17 residues. The germline CDR1 and CDR2 sequences are SGDLS and YYNGEE. After removal of 0 bases from V and 4 bases from J, the junction contained 7 bases not matched to a gene. The CDR3 DNA is TGTGCCAGCAGCGTAGATCCATCGGGACAGGGGTACAATGAGCAGTTCTTC. Amino acid sequence: CASSVDPSGQGYNEQFF.

To note about this clone: Other DNA variants within this sample encode the same CDR3. The chain links TRBV19 to TRBJ2-1; 11 nucleotides line up with TRBD2. Germline CDR1 LNHDA, CDR2 SQIVND (reference sequence). V was clipped by 8 bases and J by 3 bases; unmatched bases: 3. The CDR3 contains 14 residues. CDR3: CASGGTSGYNEQFF. CDR3 DNA sequence: TGTGCCAGTGGAGGGACTAGCGGCTACAATGAGCAGTTCTTC. Full variable domain (missing parts from reference TRBV19 and TRBJ2-1): DGGITQSPKYLFRKEGQNVTLSCEQNLNHDAMYWYRQDPGQGLRLIYYSQIVNDFQKGDIAEGYSVSREKKESFPLTVTSAQKNPTAFYLCASGGTSGYNEQFFGPGTRLTVL.

The chain uses TRBV9 and TRBJ1-2; 10 bases map to TRBD1. The CDR3 has 14 amino acids. The junction had 9 bases not matched to a gene; V was cut back by 5 bases and J by 8 bases. Germline CDR1 reads SGDLS; CDR2 reads YYNGEE. DNA of the CDR3: TGTGCCAGCAGGTCGGGACAGGGGACCATCGGCTACACCTTC. It encodes CASRSGQGTIGYTF.

The chain is built from TRBV5-4 and TRBJ1-1; a weak D match, TRBD1 (6 bases). Germline V gives CDR1 SGHNT, CDR2 YYREEE (reference sequence). This CDR3 has 17 amino acids. V lost 1 base, J lost 3 bases, and 19 bases lay in between. CDR3 nucleotides: TGTGCCAGCAGCTTGCAGGGGCGGTATCGGGCAGACACTGAAGCTTTCTTT. Translated: CASSLQGRYRADTEAFF.

The chain employs TRBV19 and TRBJ2-1; 9 bases are shared with TRBD2. The ends lost 3 bases at V and 8 bases at J; junction bases unmatched: 8. The CDR3 runs to 15 residues. The V gene's germline CDR1 is LNHDA and CDR2 SQIVND (reference sequence). The CDR3 loop reads CASSMALAGMDEQFF. Written as DNA, the CDR3 is TGTGCCAGTAGTATGGCCCTAGCGGGAATGGATGAGCAGTTCTTC. Full variable domain (outside the CDR3, taken from reference TRBV19 and TRBJ2-1): DGGITQSPKYLFRKEGQNVTLSCEQNLNHDAMYWYRQDPGQGLRLIYYSQIVNDFQKGDIAEGYSVSREKKESFPLTVTSAQKNPTAFYLCASSMALAGMDEQFFGPGTRLTVL.

The chain joins TRBV9 to TRBJ2-3; 9 bases are a match to TRBD1. Trimming took 4 bases from V and 2 from J; bases not matched to a gene: 11. Looked up from germline, CDR1 is SGDLS and CDR2 is YYNGEE. This CDR3 is built from 17 residues. The CDR3 DNA reads as TGTGCCAGCAGCCCAAGAGGGACAGGGTTCTCCACAGATACGCAGTATTTT. It encodes CASSPRGTGFSTDTQYF.

The chain is built from TRBV28 and TRBJ1-3, with D unclear. The ends were cut back, 6 bases at V and 3 bases at J, with 9 bases in the middle. Germline assignment: CDR1 MDHEN and CDR2 SYDVKM. This CDR3 comprises 13 residues. The CDR3 spells CASSILIGNTIYF. CDR3 DNA: TGTGCCAGCAGCATACTGATTGGAAACACCATATATTTT. The whole variable domain, remainder taken from reference TRBV28 and TRBJ1-3, is DVKVTQSSRYLVKRTGEKVFLECVQDMDHENMFWYRQDPGLGLRLIYFSYDVKMKEKGDIPEGYSVSREKKERFSLILESASTNQTSMYLCASSILIGNTIYFGEGSWLTVV.

V gene TRBV10-3 combines with J gene TRBJ1-1; D is unresolved. The CDR3 covers 12 residues. Germline loops: CDR1 ENHRY, CDR2 SYGVKD. Trimming pared 6 bases from V and 1 base from J, leaving 6 bases between. CDR3 DNA sequence: TGTGCCATCAGCGAGGCGAACACTGAAGCTTTCTTT. This codes for CAISEANTEAFF.

The CDR3 coding sequence is TGTGCCAGCAGCTTGGGGACTAGCGATAAGGAGTACTTC. Protein product: CASSLGTSDKEYF. The V gene is TRBV11-1, the J gene TRBJ2-7; TRBD2 aligns across 10 bases. The CDR3 length is 13 residues. The V gene's germline CDR1 is SGHAT and CDR2 FQDESV (reference sequence). The J segment lost 11 bases and the V segment lost 3 bases, leaving 7 bases of the junction unmatched. Looking up the rest from reference TRBV11-1 and TRBJ2-7 gives the full variable domain: EAEVAQSPRYKITEKSQAVAFWCDPISGHATLYWYRQILGQGPELLVQFQDESVVDDSQLPKDRFSAERLKGVDSTLKIQPAELGDSAMYLCASSLGTSDKEYFGPGTRLTVT.

The chain recombines TRBV18 with TRBJ1-4; no reliable D call. CDR3 size: 16 residues. CDR1 is KGHSH and CDR2 is LQKENI in the germline V gene. The germline V and J ends were trimmed by 1 base and 7 bases, with 16 bases remaining between them. The CDR3 DNA is TGTGCCAGCTCACCACGCACAGCAGCCGGAGGTGAAAAACTGTTTTTT. It yields the protein CASSPRTAAGGEKLFF.

The genes are TRBV7-2 and TRBJ2-1; D unclear. V lost 1 base and J lost 8, with 12 bases in between. CDR3 size: 14 residues. From germline, CDR1 is SGHTA and CDR2 FQGNSA. CDR3 nucleotide sequence: TGTGCCAGCAGCTTAGTGGTTGGGGAAGATGAGCAGTTCTTC. Its protein product is CASSLVVGEDEQFF.

This clone was recorded only once. This chain connects TRBV11-1 to TRBJ2-1, with TRBD2 as a possible D gene (5 bases). In germline, CDR1 is SGHAT, CDR2 FQDESV (reference sequence). V was trimmed by 5 bases and J by 5 bases, leaving 13 bases between them. The CDR3 is 14 residues long. CDR3 region: CASSLRTGNNEQFF. The CDR3 region has the DNA TGTGCCAGCAGCCTACGGACTGGAAACAATGAGCAGTTCTTC.

The rearrangement joins TRBV2 to TRBJ2-7; no clear D gene. The germline gives CDR1 SNHLY, CDR2 FYNNEI. The V end was cut by 3 bases, the J end by 0 bases, with 9 bases between. The CDR3 length is 14 residues. The CDR3 spells CASSDSIGSYEQYF. In DNA form, the CDR3 reads TGTGCCAGCAGTGATTCTATCGGCTCCTACGAGCAGTACTTC.